These 14 T cell receptor beta chains were sequenced from one sample in a study of blood T cells in healthy people across ages. PCR was performed a second time for about 7 to 11 cycles using a sample-barcoded 5' primer and a J-beta primer mix. A single record per CDR3 protein comes from TCRdb applying MiXCR to the 5' RACE reads. The sample consists of 800,000 or so distinct CDR3 sequences, about 45% of them appearing once. The sample comprised blood. The origin of the receptors is an elderly man in good health.

There are a few counts of this clonotype. The chain employs TRBV20-1 and TRBJ2-7; TRBD2 aligns across 7 bases. With 4 bases clipped from V and 1 base from J, the junction kept 1 base outside the gene matches. This CDR3 comprises 12 residues. CDR1 and CDR2 (germline): DFQATT, SNEGSKA (reference sequence). The CDR3 nucleotides are TGCAGTGCTACGCGGGAGTCCTACGAGCAGTACTTC. Protein product: CSATRESYEQYF.

This clonotype was observed a single time. The chain is built from TRBV11-2 and TRBJ2-7; 7 nucleotides align to TRBD1. The CDR3 is 15 residues long. Germline CDR1 reads SGHAT; CDR2 reads FQNNGV. With V trimmed by 6 bases and J by 7 bases, 15 bases remained unmatched. The CDR3 DNA follows: TGTGCCAGCAGACCTCCCGGGAAAGGGGGCCGTGAGCAGTACTTC. Translated, it gives CASRPPGKGGREQYF.

This clonotype was seen at least ten times. This CDR3 reads CASSVGTGDFGYTF. The CDR3 nucleotides read TGTGCCAGCAGCGTGGGGACAGGGGATTTCGGCTACACCTTC. The genes are TRBV9 and TRBJ1-2; 10 bases line up with TRBD1. The CDR3 runs to 14 residues. The junction had 6 bases not matched to a gene; V was cut back by 2 bases and J by 8 bases. CDR1 SGDLS and CDR2 YYNGEE come from the germline V gene.

Notes on this clonotype: One end of the junction is discordant with germline, which a read error may explain. The V and J genes are TRBV28 and TRBJ2-4; 9 bases map to TRBD1. The DNA end lines up better with TRBJ2-7; the J call may be wrong. The germline V gene has CDR1 MDHEN and CDR2 SYDVKM. The length of the CDR3 is 15 residues. The CDR3: CVSRPRDRARHEQYF. The CDR3 region has the DNA TGTGTCAGCAGGCCTAGGGACAGGGCTCGGCACGAGCAGTACTTC.

This clonotype came up many times. This sequence joins TRBV6-5 and TRBJ1-5; no clear D. Germline CDR1 MNHEY, CDR2 SVGAGI. With 2 bases removed from V and 7 bases from J, the gap between germline ends came to 9 bases. This CDR3 has 13 residues. Here the CDR3 reads CASSYTSSQPQHF. Here the CDR3 DNA reads TGTGCCAGCAGTTACACAAGCAGCCAGCCCCAGCATTTT.

This clonotype has a count of ten or more. The V gene is TRBV29-1, the J gene TRBJ2-1; 14 bases fit TRBD2. CDR3 size: 18 residues. The V segment lost 6 bases and the J segment 6 bases; nucleotides outside the gene matches: 16. Germline CDR1 reads SQVTM; CDR2 reads ANQGSEA. This CDR3 is CSVKTTSGRAPLANEQFF. The CDR3 coding sequence is TGCAGCGTCAAGACGACTAGCGGGAGGGCCCCCTTGGCCAATGAGCAGTTCTTC.

The gene calls are TRBV15 and TRBJ2-4, with 7 positions matching TRBD2. The tail of the sequence fits TRBJ2-7 better, so the J call may be wrong. Germline V gives CDR1 LNHNV, CDR2 YYDKDF (reference sequence). The CDR3 is 15 amino acids. The CDR3 loop is CATSSFSGTTSEQYF. The CDR3 DNA reads TGTGCCACCAGCTCCTTCAGCGGGACTACCTCCGAGCAGTACTTC.

This clonotype has a count of ten or more. The J gene is TRBJ2-7, the V gene TRBV28; no definite D call. V was pared by 2 bases and J by 5 bases, with 13 bases between. The germline V gene has CDR1 MDHEN and CDR2 SYDVKM. This CDR3 is 14 amino acids long. This CDR3 reads CASSLLGPRNEQYF. In DNA form, the CDR3 reads TGTGCCAGCAGTTTACTTGGTCCCAGAAACGAGCAGTACTTC.

This clonotype came up a few times. This chain connects TRBV4-3 to TRBJ2-7; possibly TRBD1 for D (5 bases). The CDR3 sequence is 15 residues long. Germline V gene lookup returns CDR1 LGHNA and CDR2 YSLEER. V lost 7 bases, J lost 1 base, and 17 bases lay in between. The chain's CDR3 is CASIHQGAGSYEQYF. CDR3 DNA sequence: TGCGCCAGCATCCACCAAGGGGCCGGATCCTACGAGCAGTACTTC.

V gene TRBV21-1 combines with J gene TRBJ2-7; TRBD2, the table's D call, was not compared with the DNA. TRBV21-1 is an annotated pseudogene. The CDR3 consists of 18 residues. CDR3 protein: CASSKGVDPTLWEYEQYF. The CDR3 DNA is TGTGCCAGCAGCAAAGGAGTTGATCCTACCTTGTGGGAGTACGAGCAGTACTTC.

This clonotype was detected only a few times. DNA of the CDR3: TGCGCCAGCAGCCTTAGCGGGAGTATCCACGAGCAGTACTTC. This gives the protein CASSLSGSIHEQYF. The chain recombines TRBV5-1 with TRBJ2-7; 9 bases align to TRBD2. CDR1 SGHRS and CDR2 YFSETQ come from the germline V gene. The CDR3 extends over 14 amino acids. Trimming took 4 bases from V and 5 from J; bases not matched to a gene: 7.

The V gene is TRBV19, the J gene TRBJ2-2, with a possible D match to TRBD2 (5 bases). The CDR3 sequence is 13 residues long. CDR1 LNHDA and CDR2 SQIVND come from the germline V gene (reference sequence). Trimming left V 10 bases short and J 5 bases short, with 14 bases between. CDR3 residues: CANRREGTGELFF. The CDR3, as DNA: TGTGCCAATAGAAGAGAGGGAACCGGGGAGCTGTTTTTT.

The CDR3 here is CASSYSLYSNEQFF. The CDR3, as DNA: TGTGCCAGCAGTTACTCGCTCTACTCCAATGAGCAGTTCTTC. The chain has TRBV6-2 or TRBV6-3 and TRBJ2-1; D ambiguous. CDR1 is MNHEY, CDR2 SVGEGT, per germline. Trimming shortened V by 0 bases and J by 6 bases, and 9 bases separated the two germline ends. The CDR3 is 14 residues long.

In its sample, this clonotype was seen a few times. The V and J genes are TRBV25-1 and TRBJ2-5; D tentatively fits TRBD1 or TRBD2 (5 bases each). The CDR3 extends over 19 amino acids. V lost 2 bases and J lost 4, with 26 bases in between. Germline CDR1 is MGHDK and CDR2 is SYGVNS. The CDR3 DNA is TGTGCCAGCAGTGAAACTAGGGGCGGCTACTTAGGAACCCCAGAGACCCAGTACTTC. Translating gives CASSETRGGYLGTPETQYF. The complete variable domain, with remaining parts taken from reference TRBV25-1 and TRBJ2-5, reads EADIYQTPRYLVIGTGKKITLECSQTMGHDKMYWYQQDPGMELHLIHYSYGVNSTEKGDLSSESTVSRIRTEHFPLTLESARPSHTSQYLCASSETRGGYLGTPETQYFGPGTRLLVL.